The 17 T cell receptor beta chains below come from one sample, sequenced in a study of PD-1 blockade in classical Hodgkin lymphoma. Repertoires were generated with immunoSEQ multiplex PCR, while TCRdb's copy carries only in-frame clones and drops some. The sample holds tens of thousands of clones, roughly 78% seen once. Each and every patient relapsed after autologous stem cell transplantation, and patients got differing brentuximab vedotin exposure. The sequencing here drew on peripheral blood mononuclear cells (PBMCs), taken before the second cycle of nivolumab. The source is a human donor with classical Hodgkin lymphoma.

The chain is built from TRBV28 and TRBJ1-2; the D gene is possibly TRBD1 (5 bases). V was clipped by 11 bases and J by 2 bases, with 18 bases between them. The CDR3 runs to 14 residues. Germline assignment: CDR1 MDHEN and CDR2 SYDVKM. CDR3 sequence: CAANSGAWNYGYTF. The CDR3 nucleotides read TGTGCCGCCAATTCCGGGGCCTGGAACTATGGCTACACCTTC.

The rearrangement links TRBV4-3 to TRBJ2-1; 8 bases line up with TRBD2. The ends lost 0 bases at V and 4 bases at J; junction bases unmatched: 8. This CDR3 comprises 17 residues. Germline V CDR1 and CDR2: LGHNA, YSLEER. Here the CDR3 reads CASSQDFSGGKYNEQFF. For the CDR3, the DNA is TGCGCCAGCAGCCAAGATTTCAGCGGGGGTAAATACAATGAGCAGTTCTTC.

The rearrangement uses TRBV30 and TRBJ2-2, with D perhaps assigned TRBD1 or TRBD2 (7 bases each). V gave up 2 bases and J gave up 4 bases, with 11 bases separating them. Germline lookup yields CDR1 GTSNPN and CDR2 SVGIG (reference sequence). The CDR3 runs 14 residues. This CDR3 is CAWSQGGFTGELFF. CDR3 in DNA: TGTGCCTGGAGTCAGGGGGGGTTCACCGGGGAGCTGTTTTTT.

This clone was recorded a few times. V usage is TRBV4-3 and J usage is TRBJ2-7; 10 nucleotides agree with TRBD1. There are 15 residues in the CDR3. V gave up 1 base and J gave up 7 bases; unmatched junction bases: 7. Germline lookup yields CDR1 LGHNA and CDR2 YSLEER. CDR3: CASSQGLGQGWEQYF. The DNA for the CDR3 is TGCGCCAGCAGCCAAGGCCTGGGACAGGGGTGGGAGCAGTACTTC.

The CDR3 is CASSQRPGLREGEKLFF. The CDR3 coding sequence is TGTGCCAGCAGCCAACGCCCGGGACTTAGGGAGGGAGAAAAACTGTTTTTT. The chain links TRBV13 to TRBJ1-4; tentatively, D is TRBD1 (5 bases). CDR1 PRHDT and CDR2 FYEKMQ come from the germline V gene (reference sequence). Trimming removed 5 bases at V and 8 bases at J, with 24 bases between. The CDR3 has 17 amino acids.

This clone occurred once. The chain combines TRBV28 with TRBJ2-7, with 10 positions matching TRBD1. V was pared by 8 bases and J by 3 bases, with 16 bases of the junction left unmatched. This CDR3 has 17 amino acids. CDR1 and CDR2 (germline): MDHEN, SYDVKM. In nucleotides, the CDR3 is TGTGCCAGCCAACCCCCCCCCGGGACAGGGGACCTCTACGAGCAGTACTTC. This encodes CASQPPPGTGDLYEQYF.

V gene TRBV7-6 combines with J gene TRBJ2-7; perhaps D is TRBD1 or TRBD2 (5 bases each). Between the trimmed V and J ends, which lost 1 base and 3 bases, there was a span of 10 bases. The CDR3 is 14 amino acids. The germline gives CDR1 SGHVS, CDR2 FNYEAQ. For the CDR3, the DNA is TGTGCCAGCAGCTTAGGATGGGGGATCTACGAGCAGTACTTC. Translating gives CASSLGWGIYEQYF.

This clone was counted a few times. The V call is TRBV27, the J call TRBJ2-7; D unresolved. This CDR3 is built from 10 residues. Germline-derived CDR1 and CDR2 are MNHEY and SMNVEV (reference sequence). Trimming stripped 6 bases from V and 0 bases from J, with 0 bases between. CDR3 loop: CASSSYEQYF. The CDR3 DNA sequence: TGTGCCAGCAGCTCCTACGAGCAGTACTTC.

In its sample, this clone was seen once. This chain links TRBV7-9 with TRBJ1-3; 8 bases map to TRBD1. With 5 bases clipped from V and 0 bases from J, the junction kept 3 bases outside the gene matches. The CDR3 sequence is 15 residues long. From germline, CDR1 is SEHNR and CDR2 FQNEAQ (reference sequence). CDR3 region: CASSLDRASGNTIYF. CDR3 bases: TGTGCCAGCAGCCTGGACAGGGCCTCTGGAAACACCATATATTTT.

The chain carries TRBV7-9 and TRBJ2-6; the D gene could be TRBD1 or TRBD2 (5 bases each). Germline assignment: CDR1 SEHNR and CDR2 FQNEAQ (reference sequence). Trimming took off 3 bases at V and 4 bases at J, with 16 bases between the two ends. CDR3 length: 17 amino acids. The CDR3 sequence is CASSLGPVLSGANVLTF. The CDR3, as DNA: TGTGCCAGCAGCTTGGGACCAGTGCTCTCAGGGGCCAACGTCCTGACTTTC.

The chain is built from TRBV6-5 and TRBJ1-4; no clear D gene. The CDR3 runs 12 residues. Between the trimmed V and J ends, which lost 6 bases and 7 bases, there was a span of 9 bases. Germline values: CDR1 MNHEY, CDR2 SVGAGI. CDR3 amino acids: CASRGSGEKLFF. The CDR3 DNA sequence: TGTGCCAGCAGGGGGTCCGGTGAAAAACTGTTTTTT.

The chain uses TRBV6-1 and TRBJ1-1; possibly TRBD1 for D (5 bases). The CDR3 consists of 14 residues. V gave up 5 bases and J gave up 4 bases, with 14 bases separating them. CDR1 and CDR2 (germline): MNHNS, SASEGT. CDR3 nucleotides: TGTGCCAGCAGTATTGTTGGGGCTGGCACTGAAGCTTTCTTT. Its protein is CASSIVGAGTEAFF.

This clone was counted a single time. V usage is TRBV2 and J usage is TRBJ2-7; tentatively, D is TRBD1 (6 bases). Germline V gene data show CDR1 as SNHLY and CDR2 as FYNNEI. The V end lost 6 bases, the J end lost 0 bases, and 9 bases lay between the germline ends. The CDR3 length is 13 residues. CDR3 protein: CASSWTVSYEQYF. CDR3 coding DNA: TGTGCCAGCAGCTGGACAGTCTCCTACGAGCAGTACTTC.

The chain couples TRBV25-1 to TRBJ1-2; TRBD1 matches 9 bases. CDR1 is MGHDK and CDR2 is SYGVNS in the germline V gene. J was trimmed by 5 bases and V by 3 bases; bases with no gene match: 4. This CDR3 comprises 14 residues. The CDR3 sequence is CASSDHRGQYGYTF. CDR3 nucleotide sequence: TGTGCCAGCAGTGATCACAGGGGGCAATATGGCTACACCTTC.

The CDR3 region has the DNA TGCGCCAGCAGCACGGGACAGGGCTCAACCCAGCATTTT. Its translation is CASSTGQGSTQHF. V is TRBV10-2 and J is TRBJ1-5, with TRBD1 matching over 9 bases. The CDR3 runs 13 residues. Germline V gene data show CDR1 as WSHSY and CDR2 as SAAADI. Trimming removed 6 bases from V and 11 bases from J; junction bases left unmatched: 8.

The CDR3 loop is CASSPSYEQYF. The CDR3 bases are TGTGCCAGCAGCCCGTCCTACGAGCAGTACTTC. The J gene is TRBJ2-7, the V gene TRBV7-2; no clear D. Per germline, CDR1 SGHTA and CDR2 FQGNSA. V lost 5 bases and J lost 1, with 3 bases in between. The CDR3 consists of 11 residues. The complete variable domain, with remaining parts taken from reference TRBV7-2 and TRBJ2-7, reads GAGVSQSPSNKVTEKGKDVELRCDPISGHTALYWYRQSLGQGLEFLIYFQGNSAPDKSGLPSDRFSAERTGGSVSTLTIQRTQQEDSAVYLCASSPSYEQYFGPGTRLTVT.

The chain uses TRBV4-3 and TRBJ1-6; D is unresolved. Trimming removed 1 base from V and 5 bases from J, with 6 bases in between. The germline V gene encodes CDR1 LGHNA and CDR2 YSLEER. This CDR3 region has 14 residues. The CDR3, as DNA: TGCGCCAGCAGCCAAGTTGTTAATAATTCACCCCTCCACTTT. It specifies CASSQVVNNSPLHF.